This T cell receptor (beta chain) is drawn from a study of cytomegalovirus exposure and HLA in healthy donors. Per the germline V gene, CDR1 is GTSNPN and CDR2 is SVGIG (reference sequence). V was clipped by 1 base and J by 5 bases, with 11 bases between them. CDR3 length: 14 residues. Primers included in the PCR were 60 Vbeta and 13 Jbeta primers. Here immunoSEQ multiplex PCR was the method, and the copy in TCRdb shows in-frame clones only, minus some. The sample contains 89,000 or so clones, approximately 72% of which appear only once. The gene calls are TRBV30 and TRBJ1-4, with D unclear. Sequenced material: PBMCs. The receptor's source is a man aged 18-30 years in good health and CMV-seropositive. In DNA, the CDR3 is TGTGCCTGGAGTGACAGCCCACGGAATGAAAAACTGTTTTTT. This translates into CAWSDSPRNEKLFF.